This T cell receptor (beta chain) was sequenced for a study of vaccination and CD4 T cells after COVID-19. With the Oncomine TCR Beta short-read assay, DNA from cultured CD4+ T cells was sequenced. One entry per CDR3 protein results from TCRdb running MiXCR on the PCR reads. The sample has about 15,000 distinct CDR3 sequences, approximately 35% seen once. As regards this clonotype: Its antigen is not identified.

The germline V gene encodes CDR1 SGHTA and CDR2 FQGNSA. Trimming took 3 bases from V and 8 from J, leaving 10 bases between them. The CDR3 has 12 amino acids. The treatment denotes: roughly 10-day PBMC culture with coronavirus spike peptide pools or control peptides (ViraFEST assay). Researchers reported culturing 2 million or so PBMCs per well with approximately 9.3 IU/ml IL-2 and around 9.4 ug/ml peptide pools. The chain recombines TRBV7-2 with TRBJ1-2; D gene ambiguous. The TCR was taken from a human donor with COVID-19. The material sequenced was cultured CD4+ T cells from blood. The CDR3 bases are TGTGCCAGCAGCTTTCGCAGCAACGGCTACACCTTC. Translation gives CASSFRSNGYTF.